Ten or more counts support the clone carrying this T cell receptor beta chain. Amplified TCR beta CDR3 regions derived from RNA transcripts. In the first-round RT-PCR of the TCR CDR3, the HTBI primer set was used. A single record per CDR3 protein comes from TCRdb applying MiXCR to the multiplex PCR reads. The top ten hold more than 7.5% of the sample, which has around 280,000 distinct CDR3 sequences, approximately 12% seen once. The CDR3 spans 14 residues. The germline CDR1 and CDR2 sequences are MDHEN and SYDVKM. V lost 6 bases and J 7 bases, leaving 18 bases between the germline ends. This entry is derived from a study of T cells in Graves' hyperthyroidism and ophthalmopathy.

Material: blood. The origin of this receptor is a woman in her twenties or thirties with Graves' hyperthyroidism that later progressed to Graves' ophthalmopathy. This sequence joins TRBV28 and TRBJ1-2, with D possibly matching TRBD1 (5 bases). The CDR3 reads CASRGHGAIVGYTF. DNA for the CDR3: TGTGCCAGCAGGGGCCACGGGGCTATTGTTGGCTACACCTTC.